The 17 T cell receptor beta chains below come from one sample, sequenced in a study of early T cells in non-severe SARS-CoV-2 infection. One entry per CDR3 protein, called by TCRdb with MiXCR from the 5' RACE reads. Among 60,000 or so distinct CDR3 sequences listed, approximately 12% were seen once. Sequenced sample: whole blood. The receptors originated from an adult who was a healthcare worker with PCR-confirmed SARS-CoV-2 infection or an uninfected control (not recorded which).

CDR3 coding DNA: TGTGCCAGCAGTATTGTACTGGGACAGCAGAATTCACCCCTCCACTTT. It codes for CASSIVLGQQNSPLHF. The V gene is TRBV2, the J gene TRBJ1-6; TRBD1 agrees at 7 bases. The CDR3 is 16 amino acids. V dropped 5 bases and J dropped 7; count of bases not matched to a gene: 11. Per the germline V gene, CDR1 is SNHLY and CDR2 is FYNNEI.

V and J are TRBV7-2 and TRBJ2-2; 9 bases are shared with TRBD1. This CDR3 has 16 amino acids. V dropped 2 bases and J dropped 5; count of bases not matched to a gene: 6. Germline V CDR1 and CDR2: SGHTA, FQGNSA. In nucleotides, the CDR3 is TGTGCCAGCAGCTTAACAGGGGGCGCATGGACCGGGGAGCTGTTTTTT. Translating gives CASSLTGGAWTGELFF.

The V call is TRBV7-2, the J call TRBJ1-4; D call uncertain. Germline CDR1 SGHTA, CDR2 FQGNSA. The V gene lost 3 bases and the J gene lost 4 bases, with 9 bases spanning the gap. This CDR3 has 14 amino acids. CDR3 region: CASSFGANNEKLFF. The CDR3 region has the DNA TGTGCCAGCAGCTTTGGAGCGAATAATGAAAAACTGTTTTTT.

This chain connects TRBV5-4 to TRBJ1-5; D is undetermined. V was cut by 4 bases and J by 6 bases, with 5 bases left in between. Germline V gene data show CDR1 as SGHNT and CDR2 as YYREEE (reference sequence). The length of the CDR3 is 11 residues. CDR3 sequence reads: CASSPSQPQHF. The CDR3 DNA follows: TGTGCCAGCAGCCCGAGTCAGCCCCAGCATTTT. The entire variable domain, with the rest obtained from reference TRBV5-4 and TRBJ1-5, is as follows: ETGVTQSPTHLIKTRGQQVTLRCSSQSGHNTVSWYQQALGQGPQFIFQYYREEENGRGNFPPRFSGLQFPNYSSELNVNALELDDSALYLCASSPSQPQHFGDGTRLSIL.

In its sample, this clonotype was seen many times. The rearrangement uses TRBV7-9 and TRBJ2-7; 11 nucleotides align to TRBD2. Germline CDR1 is SEHNR and CDR2 is FQNEAQ (reference sequence). This CDR3 is 14 amino acids long. V shed 4 bases and J 6 bases; nucleotides not matched to a gene: 5. CDR3 coding DNA: TGTGCCAGCAGCTCGGGACTAGCGGTCTCCGAGCAGTACTTC. Translation: CASSSGLAVSEQYF. Combining the CDR3 with reference TRBV7-9 and TRBJ2-7 gives the whole variable domain DTGVSQNPRHKITKRGQNVTFRCDPISEHNRLYWYRQTLGQGPEFLTYFQNEAQLEKSRLLSDRFSAERPKGSFSTLEIQRTEQGDSAMYLCASSSGLAVSEQYFGPGTRLTVT.

This clonotype was recorded many times. This chain uses TRBV6-2 or TRBV6-3 with TRBJ2-3, with D maybe TRBD2 (5 bases). CDR3 length: 14 amino acids. The V and J ends lost 2 bases and 0 bases respectively, with 6 bases between them. Germline V CDR1 and CDR2: MNHEY, SVGEGT. The CDR3 bases are TGTGCCAGCAGTTACGGGAGAAGCACAGATACGCAGTATTTT. Its protein product is CASSYGRSTDTQYF.

This clonotype was recorded at least ten times. As the CDR3 is not closed by the conserved phenylalanine or tryptophan, this likely results from a read error. The DNA is omitted, as the CDR3 cannot be located on it reliably, and the CDR3 follows TCRdb's listing. V is TRBV20-1 and J is TRBJ1-1; the DNA was not used to check the table's D call, TRBD1. Germline CDR1 is DFQATT and CDR2 is SNEGSKA (reference sequence). From its first to its last residue, the CDR3 has 9 amino acids. CDR3 amino acids: CRDRGRDRS.

V usage is TRBV27 and J usage is TRBJ2-7; tentative D call: TRBD1 (6 bases). With 2 bases removed from V and 0 bases from J, the gap between germline ends came to 11 bases. The germline gives CDR1 MNHEY, CDR2 SMNVEV (reference sequence). CDR3 length equals 15 residues. The CDR3 nucleotides read TGTGCCAGCAGTTTAATGGACAGCTACTCCTACGAGCAGTACTTC. Translated: CASSLMDSYSYEQYF.

This clonotype showed up just a few times. CDR3 coding DNA: TGCAGCGTTGATATAGGTACGGGCGGGACAGCACCGCGCTACACCTTC. It translates to CSVDIGTGGTAPRYTF. The J gene is TRBJ1-2, the V gene TRBV29-1; 7 nucleotides line up with TRBD1. With V trimmed by 3 bases and J by 9 bases, 19 bases remained unmatched. The CDR3 totals 16 residues. Germline lookup yields CDR1 SQVTM and CDR2 ANQGSEA.

This clonotype was found once. This chain links TRBV28 with TRBJ2-2; tentative D call: TRBD2 (5 bases). CDR1 is MDHEN and CDR2 is SYDVKM in the germline V gene. The CDR3 spans 16 residues. Trimming cost V 3 bases and J 0 bases, with 11 bases left between them. CDR3 sequence (DNA): TGTGCCAGCAGTTTCGGGGTAGGCCCGAACACCGGGGAGCTGTTTTTT. As protein: CASSFGVGPNTGELFF. Combining the CDR3 with reference TRBV28 and TRBJ2-2 gives the whole variable domain DVKVTQSSRYLVKRTGEKVFLECVQDMDHENMFWYRQDPGLGLRLIYFSYDVKMKEKGDIPEGYSVSREKKERFSLILESASTNQTSMYLCASSFGVGPNTGELFFGEGSRLTVL.

This clonotype was found many times. This chain joins TRBV9 and TRBJ2-5; 11 bases map to TRBD2. The CDR3 is 17 residues long. The germline V gene encodes CDR1 SGDLS and CDR2 YYNGEE. V shed 3 bases and J 0 bases; nucleotides not matched to a gene: 7. In nucleotides, the CDR3 is TGTGCCAGCAGCGGAAGACCGGGACTAGCGGACCAAGAGACCCAGTACTTC. This codes for CASSGRPGLADQETQYF.

This clonotype was counted between two and nine times. J is TRBJ2-2 and V is TRBV5-1; the D is unclear. CDR1 SGHRS and CDR2 YFSETQ come from the germline V gene. V was shortened by 1 base and J by 0 bases, with 10 bases between the two germline ends. The CDR3 is made up of 16 amino acids. The DNA of the CDR3 is TGCGCCAGCAGCTTGTTCGCAGAAGCGAACACCGGGGAGCTGTTTTTT. Its translation is CASSLFAEANTGELFF.

In its sample, this clonotype was seen many times. This chain uses TRBV28 with TRBJ2-3; 11 nucleotides align to TRBD2. The length of the CDR3 is 14 residues. Germline values: CDR1 MDHEN, CDR2 SYDVKM. V was clipped by 7 bases and J by 11 bases; unmatched bases: 11. The DNA of the CDR3 is TGTGCCAGCAATCGCCCGTTAGCGGGGGGGTGGCAGTATTTT. Protein product: CASNRPLAGGWQYF.

This chain uses TRBV2 with TRBJ1-1; TRBD1 matches 8 bases. The CDR3 loop spans 14 amino acids. The V gene's germline CDR1 is SNHLY and CDR2 FYNNEI. With 6 bases clipped from V and 5 bases from J, the junction kept 8 bases outside the gene matches. CDR3 amino acids: CASSFTGGETEAFF. The CDR3 DNA reads as TGTGCCAGCAGCTTTACAGGGGGAGAGACTGAAGCTTTCTTT.

This clonotype was picked up many times. The chain combines TRBV27 with TRBJ2-6; D may be TRBD2 (5 bases). The CDR3 runs 13 residues. Trimming pared 7 bases from V and 2 bases from J, leaving 6 bases between. CDR1 is MNHEY and CDR2 is SMNVEV in the germline V gene (reference sequence). The CDR3, as DNA: TGTGCCAGCAAGAGGGCTGGGGCCAACGTCCTGACTTTC. It specifies CASKRAGANVLTF.

This clonotype showed up many times. The J gene is TRBJ2-1, the V gene TRBV20-1, with D uncertain. The ends were cut back, 1 base at V and 6 bases at J, with 10 bases in the middle. The CDR3 has 13 residues. Per germline, CDR1 DFQATT and CDR2 SNEGSKA (reference sequence). The CDR3 is CSARGSWGNEQFF. CDR3 in DNA: TGCAGTGCTAGAGGATCGTGGGGCAATGAGCAGTTCTTC.

The chain joins TRBV29-1 to TRBJ1-1; D gene unclear. V was trimmed by 6 bases and J by 1 base, leaving 21 bases between them. The germline V gene has CDR1 SQVTM and CDR2 ANQGSEA. The CDR3 loop spans 16 amino acids. The CDR3 loop reads CSVITSLGSWNTEAFF. In DNA, the CDR3 is TGCAGCGTCATAACAAGTCTCGGGAGTTGGAACACTGAAGCTTTCTTT.